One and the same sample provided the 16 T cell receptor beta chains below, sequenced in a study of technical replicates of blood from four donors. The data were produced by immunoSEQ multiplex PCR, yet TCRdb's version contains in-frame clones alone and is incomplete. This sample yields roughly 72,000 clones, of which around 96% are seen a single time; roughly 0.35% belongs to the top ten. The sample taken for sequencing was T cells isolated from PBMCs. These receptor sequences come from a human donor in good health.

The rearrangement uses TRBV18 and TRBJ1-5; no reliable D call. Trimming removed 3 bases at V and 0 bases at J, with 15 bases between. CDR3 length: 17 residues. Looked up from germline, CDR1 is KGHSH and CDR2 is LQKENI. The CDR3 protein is CASSPGEGTNSNQPQHF. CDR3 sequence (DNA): TGTGCCAGCTCACCCGGGGAAGGTACAAATAGCAATCAGCCCCAGCATTTT.

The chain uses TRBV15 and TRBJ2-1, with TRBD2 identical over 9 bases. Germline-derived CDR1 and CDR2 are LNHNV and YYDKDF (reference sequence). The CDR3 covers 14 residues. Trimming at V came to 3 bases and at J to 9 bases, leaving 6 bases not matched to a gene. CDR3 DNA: TGTGCCACCAGCAGTAGCGGGAGAGGCGGTGAGCAGTTCTTC. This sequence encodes CATSSSGRGGEQFF.

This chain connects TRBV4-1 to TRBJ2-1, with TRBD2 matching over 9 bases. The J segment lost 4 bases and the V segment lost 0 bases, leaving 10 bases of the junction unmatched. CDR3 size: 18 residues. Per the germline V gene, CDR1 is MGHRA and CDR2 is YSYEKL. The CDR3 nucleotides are TGCGCCAGCAGCCAAGACCTCGCGAGCGGGAGGCTTTACAATGAGCAGTTCTTC. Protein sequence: CASSQDLASGRLYNEQFF.

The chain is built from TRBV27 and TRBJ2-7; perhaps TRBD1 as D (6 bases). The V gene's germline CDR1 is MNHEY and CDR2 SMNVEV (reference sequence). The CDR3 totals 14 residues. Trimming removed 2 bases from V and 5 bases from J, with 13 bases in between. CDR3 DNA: TGTGCCAGCAGTTTAAGACAGGCCGACAACGAGCAGTACTTC. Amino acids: CASSLRQADNEQYF.

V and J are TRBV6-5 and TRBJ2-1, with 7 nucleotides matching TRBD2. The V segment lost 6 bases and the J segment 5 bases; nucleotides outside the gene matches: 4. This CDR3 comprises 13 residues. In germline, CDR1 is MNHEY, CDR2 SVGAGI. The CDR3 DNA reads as TGTGCCAGCAGCTTCCTAGCGGACAATGAGCAGTTCTTC. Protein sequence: CASSFLADNEQFF.

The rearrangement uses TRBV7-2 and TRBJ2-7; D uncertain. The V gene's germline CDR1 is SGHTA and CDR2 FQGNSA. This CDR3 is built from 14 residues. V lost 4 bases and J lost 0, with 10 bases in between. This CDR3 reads CASSSDTVSYEQYF. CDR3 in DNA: TGTGCCAGCAGCTCCGACACGGTCTCCTACGAGCAGTACTTC.

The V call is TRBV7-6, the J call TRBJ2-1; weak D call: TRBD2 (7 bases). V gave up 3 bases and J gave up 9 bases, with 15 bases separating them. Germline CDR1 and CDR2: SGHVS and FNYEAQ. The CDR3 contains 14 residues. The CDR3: CASSLSGGGGEQFF. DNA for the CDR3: TGTGCCAGCAGCTTGTCAGGAGGGGGGGGTGAGCAGTTCTTC.

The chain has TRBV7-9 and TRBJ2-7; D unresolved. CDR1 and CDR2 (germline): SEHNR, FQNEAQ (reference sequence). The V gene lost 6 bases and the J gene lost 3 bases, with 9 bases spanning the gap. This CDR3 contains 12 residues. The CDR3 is CASSFQDYEQYF. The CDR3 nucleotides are TGTGCCAGCAGTTTCCAGGACTACGAGCAGTACTTC.

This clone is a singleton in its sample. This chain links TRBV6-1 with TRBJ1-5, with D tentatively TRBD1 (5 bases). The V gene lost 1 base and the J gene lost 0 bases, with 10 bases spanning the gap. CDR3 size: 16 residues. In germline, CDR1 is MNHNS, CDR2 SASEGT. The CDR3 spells CASSEEVGVSNQPQHF. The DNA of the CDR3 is TGTGCCAGCAGTGAAGAGGTAGGGGTTAGCAATCAGCCCCAGCATTTT.

The CDR3 spells CASSSDDRVGGQETQYF. The CDR3 DNA reads TGTGCCAGCAGTTCCGACGACAGGGTGGGAGGTCAAGAGACCCAGTACTTC. The rearrangement uses TRBV28 and TRBJ2-5; weak D call: TRBD1 (7 bases). Trimming took 4 bases from V and 2 from J, leaving 20 bases between them. Germline V gene lookup returns CDR1 MDHEN and CDR2 SYDVKM. The CDR3 has 17 residues.

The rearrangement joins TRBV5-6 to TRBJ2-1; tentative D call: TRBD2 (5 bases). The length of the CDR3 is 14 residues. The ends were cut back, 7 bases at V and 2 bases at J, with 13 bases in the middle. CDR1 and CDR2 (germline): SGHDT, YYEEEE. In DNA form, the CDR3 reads TGTGCCAGCGTCGCGGCGGGCCCCTACAATGAGCAGTTCTTC. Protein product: CASVAAGPYNEQFF.

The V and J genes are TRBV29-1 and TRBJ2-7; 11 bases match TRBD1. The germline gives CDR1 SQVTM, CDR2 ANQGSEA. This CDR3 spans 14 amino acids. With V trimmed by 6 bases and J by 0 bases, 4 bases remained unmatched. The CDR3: CSVLGTGGSYEQYF. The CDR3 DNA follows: TGCAGCGTGCTGGGGACAGGGGGCTCCTACGAGCAGTACTTC.

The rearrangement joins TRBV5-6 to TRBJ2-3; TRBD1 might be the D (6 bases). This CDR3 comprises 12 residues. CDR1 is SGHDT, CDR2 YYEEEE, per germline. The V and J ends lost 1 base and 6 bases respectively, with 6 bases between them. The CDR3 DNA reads TGTGCCAGCAGCTTGACAGGGGATACGCAGTATTTT. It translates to CASSLTGDTQYF.

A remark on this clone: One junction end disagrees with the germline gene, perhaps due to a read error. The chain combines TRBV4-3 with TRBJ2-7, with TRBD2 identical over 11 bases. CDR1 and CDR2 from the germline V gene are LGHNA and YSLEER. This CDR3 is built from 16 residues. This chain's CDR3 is CASSEEPGLAVYEQYF. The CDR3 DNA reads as TGCGCCAGCAGCGAAGAGCCGGGACTAGCGGTTTACGAGCAGTACTTC.

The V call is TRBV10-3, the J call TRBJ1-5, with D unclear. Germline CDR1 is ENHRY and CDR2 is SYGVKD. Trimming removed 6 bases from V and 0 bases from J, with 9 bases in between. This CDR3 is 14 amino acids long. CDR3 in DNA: TGTGCCATCAGCCAGGCTTATAGCAATCAGCCCCAGCATTTT. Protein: CAISQAYSNQPQHF.

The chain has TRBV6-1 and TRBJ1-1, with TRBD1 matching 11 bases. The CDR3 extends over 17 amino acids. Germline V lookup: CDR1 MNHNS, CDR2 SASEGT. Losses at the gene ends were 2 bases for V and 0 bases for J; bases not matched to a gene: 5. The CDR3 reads CASSERDRGTMNTEAFF. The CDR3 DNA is TGTGCCAGCAGTGAAAGGGACAGGGGGACGATGAACACTGAAGCTTTCTTT.